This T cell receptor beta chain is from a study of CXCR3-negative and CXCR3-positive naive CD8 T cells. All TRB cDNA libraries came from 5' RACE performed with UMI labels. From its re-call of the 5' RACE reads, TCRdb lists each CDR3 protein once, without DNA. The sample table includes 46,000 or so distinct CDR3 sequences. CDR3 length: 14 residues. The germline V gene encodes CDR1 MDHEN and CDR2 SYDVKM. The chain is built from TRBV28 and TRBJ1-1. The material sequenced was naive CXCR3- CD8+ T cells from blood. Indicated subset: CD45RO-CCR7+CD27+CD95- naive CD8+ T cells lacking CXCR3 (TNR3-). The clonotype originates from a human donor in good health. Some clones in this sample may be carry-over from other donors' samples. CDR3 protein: CASSPHVRNTEAFF.